The rows below give T cell receptor beta chains drawn from one sample of a study of patients and donors after allogeneic stem cell transplantation. TCRdb re-called the RT-PCR reads with MiXCR, one entry per CDR3 protein. The table includes about 960,000 distinct CDR3 sequences, approximately 19% detected once. Sequencing was done on a sample of blood, either unsorted or a sorted T cell fraction (not recorded which). All receptors derive from a human donor who was either an allogeneic HSCT recipient or a stem cell or donor lymphocyte infusion donor (not recorded which). It is not recorded whose cells these are; they may come from a transplant donor. The CDR3 runs from the conserved cysteine through the conserved F or W. Fields, in order: J gene, clone size, D gene, V gene, CDR3 DNA, CDR3 protein. A D gene is named only where the DNA matches it firmly. Some rows mark clone size as missing; the rest say once, few, many or name a class of expanded clone.

>TRBJ2-1|many|-|TRBV12-3/TRBV12-4
TGTGCCAGCAGTTTAGGGCGGGATACCTACAATGAGCAGTTCTTC
CASSLGRDTYNEQFF
>TRBJ1-6|few|-|TRBV5-5
TGTGCCAGCAGCGCGAAAGAAGACGGTTGGCCCCTCCACTTT
CASSAKEDGWPLHF
>TRBJ1-1|few|-|TRBV30
TGTGCCTGGAGTAAGGGAACGACCACTGAAGCTTTCTTT
CAWSKGTTTEAFF
>TRBJ2-3|few|TRBD1|TRBV28
TGTGCCAGCAGTCCCCGACAGGGGTTGAGCACAGATACGCAGTATTTT
CASSPRQGLSTDTQYF
>TRBJ1-2|-|-|TRBV12-3/TRBV12-4
TGTGCCAGCAGTTTAATCCAGACCCCTCAGTATGGCTACACCTTC
CASSLIQTPQYGYTF
>TRBJ2-7|few|-|TRBV12-3/TRBV12-4
TGTGCCAGCAGTTTAACTCCGGAGGAGCAGTACTTC
CASSLTPEEQYF
>TRBJ1-1|few|TRBD1|TRBV7-9
TGTGCCAGCAGTCAGACAGGGGAGAACACTGAAGCTTTCTTT
CASSQTGENTEAFF
>TRBJ2-1|few|-|TRBV20-1
TGCAGTGCTATTAAGGACCAGTACAATGAGCAGTTCTTC
CSAIKDQYNEQFF
>TRBJ2-7|-|TRBD2|TRBV20-1
TGCAGTGCTAAAGGACTAGCCGCAGACTCTTCCTACGAGCAGTACTTC
CSAKGLAADSSYEQYF
>TRBJ2-1|few|-|TRBV12-3/TRBV12-4
TGTGCCAGCAACATACTGTGGGATGAGCAGTTCTTC
CASNILWDEQFF
>TRBJ2-5|-|TRBD1|TRBV6-2/TRBV6-3
TGTGCCAGCAGTTACGAACAGGGGCGGCAAGAGACCCAGTACTTC
CASSYEQGRQETQYF
>TRBJ2-5|many|-|TRBV10-3
TGTGCCATCAGTGAGTCGAGAGGGGCGGAGACCCAGTACTTC
CAISESRGAETQYF
>TRBJ2-7|many|TRBD1|TRBV12-3/TRBV12-4
TGTGCCAGCAGTTTTCGGACAGGGGGCCCTTCCTACGAGCAGTACTTC
CASSFRTGGPSYEQYF
>TRBJ2-3|-|-|TRBV18
TGTGCCAGCTCATCGACTAATTTAGATACGCAGTATTTT
CASSSTNLDTQYF
>TRBJ2-7|-|TRBD2|TRBV27
TGTGCCAGCAGCCAGCGGGGGGGAGGGTACGAGCAGTACTTC
CASSQRGGGYEQYF
>TRBJ2-7|-|-|TRBV20-1
TGCAGTGCTCCAACCCAGGCGGTGGGGGAGCAGTACTTC
CSAPTQAVGEQYF
>TRBJ1-1|-|-|TRBV3-1
TGTGCCAGCAGATCTAAGGGCGCGGGGAACACTGAAGCTTTCTTT
CASRSKGAGNTEAFF
>TRBJ1-4|-|-|TRBV7-4
TGTGCCAGCAGCTTAAACTTAACTAATGAAAAACTGTTTTTT
CASSLNLTNEKLFF
>TRBJ2-2|few|-|TRBV27
TGTGCCAGCAGTTTGGTATTGGGAACCGGGGAGCTGTTTTTT
CASSLVLGTGELFF
>TRBJ2-5|-|TRBD1|TRBV20-1
TGCAGTGCCCAGGACAGGGGTTGGGGAGAGACCCAGTACTTC
CSAQDRGWGETQYF
>TRBJ1-1|-|-|TRBV30
TGTGCCTGGAGTGTAGACGGGAGGACTGAAGCTTTCTTT
CAWSVDGRTEAFF
>TRBJ2-5|few|TRBD1|TRBV20-1
TGCAGTGCTACCCCTCCAGGGGGCCACCAAGAGACCCAGTACTTC
CSATPPGGHQETQYF
>TRBJ2-1|few|TRBD1|TRBV5-5
TGTGCCAGCAGCTACGGACAGGGGCGATCCAATGAGCAGTTCTTC
CASSYGQGRSNEQFF
>TRBJ1-2|few|-|TRBV25-1
TGTGCCAGCAGTGAAAGGGGGGCAGGGAGATATGGCTACACCTTC
CASSERGAGRYGYTF
>TRBJ1-3|-|-|TRBV12-3/TRBV12-4
TGTGCCAGCAGTCCGGGGGCTTTCACCATATATTTT
CASSPGAFTIYF
>TRBJ2-5|many|-|TRBV5-1
TGCGCCAGCAGCCTTGGAGTAGGTGCTCAAGAGACCCAGTACTTC
CASSLGVGAQETQYF
>TRBJ1-2|few|TRBD1|TRBV30
TGTGCCTGGACGAGGGACAGGGGGCCGGTAGGCTACACCTTC
CAWTRDRGPVGYTF
>TRBJ2-5|many|-|TRBV5-1
TGCGCCAGCAGCTTGAGGGCTGGGGAGACCCAGTACTTC
CASSLRAGETQYF
>TRBJ1-1|-|TRBD1|TRBV27
TGTGCCAGCAGTCAACAGGGGGGTTTGAACACTGAAGCTTTCTTT
CASSQQGGLNTEAFF
>TRBJ1-1|-|-|TRBV5-1
TGCGCCAGCAGCCGGGACGAACTCGAAGCTTTCTTT
CASSRDELEAFF
>TRBJ2-2|few|-|TRBV12-3/TRBV12-4
TGTGCCAGCAGTTTACCCGAGAATATTGGGGAGCTGTTTTTT
CASSLPENIGELFF
>TRBJ2-3|many|-|TRBV18
TGTGCCAGCTCACCACCGGCCACAGATACGCAGTATTTT
CASSPPATDTQYF
>TRBJ1-1|few|TRBD1|TRBV12-3/TRBV12-4
TGTGCCAGCAGGCTTACAGGGGTAGATCAAGCTTTCTTT
CASRLTGVDQAFF
>TRBJ1-1|-|-|TRBV4-2
TGTGCCAGCAGCCAAGTATACACTGAAGCTTTCTTT
CASSQVYTEAFF
>TRBJ2-3|few|TRBD2|TRBV11-1
TGTGCCAGCAGTCCGACTAGCGGGGGCGGAGGGAACACAGATACGCAGTATTTT
CASSPTSGGGGNTDTQYF
>TRBJ1-2|-|-|TRBV14
TGTGCCAGCAGCCAAGTTCGAGGGGATCGAGGCTACACCTTC
CASSQVRGDRGYTF
>TRBJ1-1|-|-|TRBV5-6
TGTGCCAGCAGCTTGGCCTTAATAACCGGGGGGCGCAGCACTGAAGCTTTCTTT
CASSLALITGGRSTEAFF
>TRBJ2-2|-|-|TRBV7-6
TGTGCCAGCAGCTTAATTAAGGGGGGGCTCACCGGGGAGCTGTTTTTT
CASSLIKGGLTGELFF
>TRBJ1-1|many|TRBD1|TRBV27
TGTGCCAGCAGCCGGGACAGGGGAGGGACTGAAGCTTTCTTT
CASSRDRGGTEAFF
>TRBJ2-5|few|-|TRBV6-1
TGTGCCAGCAGCCTCCTCACGGGGACACAAGAGACCCAGTACTTC
CASSLLTGTQETQYF
>TRBJ2-7|-|TRBD1|TRBV6-2/TRBV6-3
TGTGCCAGCAGCCCAGGGACAGGACAAGGCTACGAGCAGTACTTC
CASSPGTGQGYEQYF
>TRBJ1-1|-|-|TRBV11-3
TGTGCCAGCAGCCCCGGGGCAGAGCAGAACACTGAAGCTTTCTTT
CASSPGAEQNTEAFF
>TRBJ2-7|-|TRBD2|TRBV12-3/TRBV12-4
TGTGCCAGCAGTTTCCCCCTAGCGGTCTCCTACGAGCAGTACTTC
CASSFPLAVSYEQYF
>TRBJ2-7|-|TRBD2|TRBV6-2/TRBV6-3
TGTGCCAGCAGTTACGAGCGGGGGGACCTTCTCGAGCAGTACTTC
CASSYERGDLLEQYF
>TRBJ2-2|few|-|TRBV5-1
TGCGCCAGCAGCTTGGTCCAGGGTAGGACCGGGGAGCTGTTTTTT
CASSLVQGRTGELFF
>TRBJ1-4|-|-|TRBV7-8
TGTGCCAGCAGTTCTTACCAAATACACGGCGGAAAACTGTTTTTT
CASSSYQIHGGKLFF
>TRBJ1-2|-|-|TRBV15
TGTGCCACCAGCAGAGATAGGGGCGGAGAGGGCTACACCTTC
CATSRDRGGEGYTF
>TRBJ2-7|few|-|TRBV28
TGTGCCAGCAGTTTACCGGACGGCCGAAGAATCTACGAGCAGTACTTC
CASSLPDGRRIYEQYF
>TRBJ1-6|few|TRBD1|TRBV2
TGTGCCAGCAGCCCCCGGGACAGGAATCTTTCACCCCTCCACTTT
CASSPRDRNLSPLHF
>TRBJ2-7|-|-|TRBV4-1
TGCGCCAGCAGCCCGGACAACTTATACGAGCAGTACTTC
CASSPDNLYEQYF
>TRBJ1-5|few|-|TRBV7-2
TGTGCCAGCAGCCCTAATCGGGGGCAGCCCCAGCATTTT
CASSPNRGQPQHF
>TRBJ2-3|few|TRBD2|TRBV15
TGTGCCACGAGACTAGCGGGAGTGTCGTCAGATACGCAGTATTTT
CATRLAGVSSDTQYF
>TRBJ2-7|-|-|TRBV7-9
TGTGCCAGCAGCTTAGTTTCAGGCGTAGCCGAGCAGTACTTC
CASSLVSGVAEQYF
>TRBJ2-1|-|TRBD2|TRBV19
TGTGCCAGTAGTATTTTCCCGACTAGCGGGAGTTACAATGAGCAGTTCTTC
CASSIFPTSGSYNEQFF
>TRBJ2-3|-|TRBD1|TRBV7-9
TGTGCCAGCAGCTTAACAGGGGCCCCAGATACGCAGTATTTT
CASSLTGAPDTQYF
>TRBJ2-7|few|-|TRBV11-2
TGTGCCAGCAGCTTAGGGGTATTACGGGACGGGTACTACGAGCAGTACTTC
CASSLGVLRDGYYEQYF
>TRBJ2-5|few|-|TRBV12-3/TRBV12-4
TGTGCCAGCAGTCCGCGGGGGCTTGGAGGGGAGGAGGGGACCCAGTACTTC
CASSPRGLGGEEGTQYF
>TRBJ2-7|-|-|TRBV7-3
TGTGCCAGCAGCTTAAGTCGATTGTCCTCCTACGAGCAGTACTTC
CASSLSRLSSYEQYF
>TRBJ2-7|-|-|TRBV7-2
TGTGCCAGCAGCTACCCTGCAAAATCCTACGAGCAGTACTTC
CASSYPAKSYEQYF